The 6 T cell receptor beta chains listed next were all sequenced from one sample in a study of blood T cell repertoires in COVID-19. Using immunoSEQ multiplex PCR, the repertoire was profiled, and TCRdb retains in-frame clones only, with some absent. The sample contains about 94,000 clones, approximately 84% of which appear only once. The sample taken for sequencing was peripheral blood. These receptor sequences come from a man aged 55 to 70 with acute or convalescent COVID-19.

This rearrangement joins TRBV5-1 to TRBJ1-1; D is uncertain. CDR1 and CDR2 from the germline V gene are SGHRS and YFSETQ. The CDR3 sequence is 15 residues long. V lost 6 bases and J lost 4, with 19 bases in between. The CDR3 coding sequence is TGCGCCAGCACCTCGAGGGAGGGAGGAGGCACTGAAGCTTTCTTT. Translation: CASTSREGGGTEAFF.

V is TRBV12-3 or TRBV12-4 and J is TRBJ2-4; TRBD1 is a possible D gene (5 bases). Trimming shortened V by 10 bases and J by 2 bases, and 12 bases separated the two germline ends. The CDR3 runs to 13 residues. CDR3 in DNA: TGTGCCACCAGGCAGGGAACCAAAAACATTCAGTACTTC. Protein sequence: CATRQGTKNIQYF.

The rearrangement links TRBV28 to TRBJ1-4; D gene unclear. This CDR3 is built from 14 residues. The germline V gene encodes CDR1 MDHEN and CDR2 SYDVKM. The V end was cut by 5 bases, the J end by 5 bases, with 12 bases between. The CDR3 DNA reads as TGTGCCAGCAGTCCCCGCCAGAGGAATGAAAAACTGTTTTTT. This codes for CASSPRQRNEKLFF.

The V and J genes are TRBV18 and TRBJ1-2, with 9 positions matching TRBD1. In germline, CDR1 is KGHSH, CDR2 LQKENI. The CDR3 has 17 residues. V shed 4 bases, J shed 2 bases, and the junction held 11 bases outside the gene matches. The CDR3 loop reads CASSLNAGTGTNYGYTF. DNA of the CDR3: TGTGCCAGCTCACTAAACGCCGGGACAGGGACGAACTATGGCTACACCTTC.

The V call is TRBV6-5, the J call TRBJ2-7; 9 nucleotides match TRBD1. After removal of 0 bases from V and 4 bases from J, the junction contained 4 bases not matched to a gene. The CDR3 consists of 15 residues. In germline, CDR1 is MNHEY, CDR2 SVGAGI. CDR3 residues: CASSYSGQGPYEQYF. Written as DNA, the CDR3 is TGTGCCAGCAGTTACTCGGGACAGGGACCATACGAGCAGTACTTC.

The chain employs TRBV19 and TRBJ1-2; maybe TRBD1 (6 bases). Germline V gene data show CDR1 as LNHDA and CDR2 as SQIVND (reference sequence). V shed 5 bases and J shed 8 bases, with 21 bases lying between them. The CDR3 spans 15 residues. The CDR3 is CASSHINTGRDGYTF. In DNA form, the CDR3 reads TGTGCCAGTAGTCACATAAATACAGGGAGAGACGGCTACACCTTC. Looking up the rest from reference TRBV19 and TRBJ1-2 gives the full variable domain: DGGITQSPKYLFRKEGQNVTLSCEQNLNHDAMYWYRQDPGQGLRLIYYSQIVNDFQKGDIAEGYSVSREKKESFPLTVTSAQKNPTAFYLCASSHINTGRDGYTFGSGTRLTVV.